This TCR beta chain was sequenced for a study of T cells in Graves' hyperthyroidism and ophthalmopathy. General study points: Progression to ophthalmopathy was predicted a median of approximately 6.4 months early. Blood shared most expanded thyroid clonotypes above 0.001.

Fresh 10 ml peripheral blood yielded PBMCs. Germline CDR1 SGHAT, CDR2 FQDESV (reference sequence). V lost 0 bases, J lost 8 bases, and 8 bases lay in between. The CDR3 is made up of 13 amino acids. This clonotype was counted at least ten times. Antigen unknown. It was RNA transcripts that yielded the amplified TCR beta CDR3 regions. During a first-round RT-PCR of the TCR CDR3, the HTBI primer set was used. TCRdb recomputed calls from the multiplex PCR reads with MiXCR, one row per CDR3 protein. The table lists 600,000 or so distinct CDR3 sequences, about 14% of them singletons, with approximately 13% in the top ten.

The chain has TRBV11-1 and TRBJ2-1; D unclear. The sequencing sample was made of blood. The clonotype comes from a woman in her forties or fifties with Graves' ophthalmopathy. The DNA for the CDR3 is TGTGCCAGCAGCTTAGCACCAAGCGATGAGCAGTTCTTC. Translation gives CASSLAPSDEQFF.